What follows are 32 T cell receptor beta chains derived from one specimen sequenced in a study of a mutant IDH1 vaccine in newly diagnosed glioma. Time point noted: week 35, safety follow-up. A 20-mer mutant IDH1 peptide at 300 ug was injected subcutaneously with topical imiquimod. Profiled with immunoSEQ multiplex PCR; TCRdb holds only in-frame clones, not every one. The sample has tens of thousands of clones; roughly 86% are singletons. For these receptors, no antigen is known. Sequenced here: PBMCs, sampled from a glioma patient whose treatment included an IDH1 peptide vaccine. These receptors all come from a man aged 25 to 40 with glioma.

The chain links TRBV19 to TRBJ2-7, with a possible D match to TRBD2 (5 bases). Germline CDR1 reads LNHDA; CDR2 reads SQIVND (reference sequence). The V end lost 6 bases, the J end lost 2 bases, and 11 bases lay between the germline ends. CDR3 length equals 13 residues. Written as DNA, the CDR3 is TGTGCCAGTAGCCAAGGACTCCCCTACGAGCAGTACTTC. It is translated as CASSQGLPYEQYF.

The V and J genes are TRBV4-1 and TRBJ2-1; the match to TRBD2 covers 9 bases. The ends lost 4 bases at V and 4 bases at J; junction bases unmatched: 11. The CDR3 has 17 residues. Germline CDR1 MGHRA, CDR2 YSYEKL. In nucleotides, the CDR3 is TGCGCCAGCAGCCCAGGGGGAGCGGGAGGCCCATACAATGAGCAGTTCTTC. This gives the protein CASSPGGAGGPYNEQFF.

This clone was seen only once. The CDR3 loop is CASRTDRVRYGYTF. The CDR3 DNA sequence: TGTGCCAGCAGGACGGACAGGGTAAGATATGGCTACACCTTC. V and J are TRBV5-6 and TRBJ1-2; TRBD1 matches 8 bases. This CDR3 contains 14 residues. Losses at the gene ends were 5 bases for V and 5 bases for J; bases not matched to a gene: 8. Per germline, CDR1 SGHDT and CDR2 YYEEEE.

The genes are TRBV19 and TRBJ2-7, with TRBD1 matching 8 bases. V trimming: 6 bases; J trimming: 2 bases; junction bases outside the gene matches: 9. Per germline, CDR1 LNHDA and CDR2 SQIVND (reference sequence). CDR3 length: 15 amino acids. The CDR3 region has the DNA TGTGCCAGTAGCTCGGGACCGGACAGGGCCTACGAGCAGTACTTC. Protein: CASSSGPDRAYEQYF.

This chain connects TRBV7-9 to TRBJ2-1; TRBD2 is a possible D gene (7 bases). The CDR3 is 13 amino acids. Per the germline V gene, CDR1 is SEHNR and CDR2 is FQNEAQ (reference sequence). Trimming shortened V by 9 bases and J by 8 bases, and 17 bases separated the two germline ends. The CDR3 DNA sequence: TGTGCCAGTTCCTTACGCGGGGGCGATGAGCAGTTCTTC. Protein sequence: CASSLRGGDEQFF. Filled out from reference TRBV7-9 and TRBJ2-1, the complete variable domain reads DTGVSQNPRHKITKRGQNVTFRCDPISEHNRLYWYRQTLGQGPEFLTYFQNEAQLEKSRLLSDRFSAERPKGSFSTLEIQRTEQGDSAMYLCASSLRGGDEQFFGPGTRLTVL.

This clone has only one observation. V usage is TRBV5-1 and J usage is TRBJ1-5, with 10 positions matching TRBD1. With V trimmed by 3 bases and J by 10 bases, 4 bases remained unmatched. The CDR3 spans 13 residues. Germline values: CDR1 SGHRS, CDR2 YFSETQ. Here the CDR3 DNA reads TGCGCCAGCAGCTCCGGGACAGGGGAACCCCAGCATTTT. Translation: CASSSGTGEPQHF.

The V gene is TRBV5-1, the J gene TRBJ1-3, with D uncertain. V gave up 5 bases and J gave up 0 bases, with 9 bases separating them. Germline V gene lookup returns CDR1 SGHRS and CDR2 YFSETQ. The CDR3 is 14 residues long. The CDR3 sequence is CASRQTISGNTIYF. As DNA, the CDR3 is TGCGCCAGCAGGCAGACTATCTCTGGAAACACCATATATTTT.

The V gene is TRBV5-8, the J gene TRBJ2-1; D possibly matches TRBD1 or TRBD2 (5 bases each). This CDR3 is built from 13 residues. V was pared by 2 bases and J by 14 bases, with 17 bases between. Per the germline V gene, CDR1 is SGHTS and CDR2 is YDEGEE. The CDR3 DNA sequence: TGTGCCAGCAGCTTCCGAGGCCCAGGGAGAGAGTTCTTC. Translating gives CASSFRGPGREFF.

The chain is built from TRBV5-6 and TRBJ2-1, with TRBD1 identical over 7 bases. The ends lost 3 bases at V and 6 bases at J; junction bases unmatched: 9. Germline CDR1 SGHDT, CDR2 YYEEEE. The CDR3 is made up of 15 amino acids. For the CDR3, the DNA is TGTGCCAGCAGCTACCGGGACAGTCCGTCCAATGAGCAGTTCTTC. Protein: CASSYRDSPSNEQFF.

V usage is TRBV29-1 and J usage is TRBJ2-1; D is possibly TRBD2 (5 bases). In germline, CDR1 is SQVTM, CDR2 ANQGSEA. CDR3 length: 12 residues. V was cut by 4 bases and J by 6 bases, with 10 bases left in between. CDR3: CSVGRGGNEQFF. CDR3 coding DNA: TGCAGCGTTGGTCGGGGTGGCAATGAGCAGTTCTTC.

This sequence joins TRBV10-3 and TRBJ1-1; the D gene is possibly TRBD1 (6 bases). V was cut by 6 bases and J by 4 bases, with 18 bases left in between. The germline gives CDR1 ENHRY, CDR2 SYGVKD. CDR3 size: 15 residues. The CDR3 region is CAISASRGRGTEAFF. CDR3 DNA sequence: TGTGCCATCAGCGCGTCCAGGGGACGTGGCACTGAAGCTTTCTTT.

The gene calls are TRBV7-2 and TRBJ2-1, with TRBD2 as a possible D gene (5 bases). The CDR3 covers 15 residues. Per the germline V gene, CDR1 is SGHTA and CDR2 is FQGNSA. V lost 0 bases and J lost 9, with 15 bases in between. In nucleotides, the CDR3 is TGTGCCAGCAGCTTAGCCGCGGAGGTCTCCGGTGAGCAGTTCTTC. Its translation: CASSLAAEVSGEQFF.

The V gene is TRBV7-9, the J gene TRBJ1-2; TRBD1 matches 10 bases. The V gene's germline CDR1 is SEHNR and CDR2 FQNEAQ (reference sequence). Trimming cost V 5 bases and J 7 bases; bases outside gene matches: 7. This CDR3 is 14 amino acids long. This chain's CDR3 is CASSLGDRGGGYTF. In nucleotides, the CDR3 is TGTGCCAGCAGCCTCGGGGACAGGGGAGGTGGCTACACCTTC.

The CDR3 sequence: CASSLDITGAEAFF. Here the CDR3 DNA reads TGCGCCAGCAGCTTGGATATTACAGGGGCGGAAGCTTTCTTT. This chain joins TRBV5-1 and TRBJ1-1, with 7 nucleotides matching TRBD1. Germline V gene sequence: CDR1 SGHRS, CDR2 YFSETQ. J gave up 8 bases and V 0 bases, and 7 bases lay outside the gene matches. The length of the CDR3 is 14 residues.

CDR3 sequence (DNA): TGCGCCAGCAGCCGAGGACAGGGGAAACATCAGCCCCAGCATTTT. Translating gives CASSRGQGKHQPQHF. The J gene is TRBJ1-5, the V gene TRBV4-1; TRBD1 matches at 9 bases. The CDR3 runs 15 residues. The germline V gene encodes CDR1 MGHRA and CDR2 YSYEKL. The ends lost 4 bases at V and 5 bases at J; junction bases unmatched: 6.

This clone was picked up a small number of times. The chain recombines TRBV11-3 with TRBJ1-5; D remains ambiguous. The V gene lost 11 bases and the J gene lost 0 bases, with 11 bases spanning the gap. The CDR3 runs to 13 residues. Germline-derived CDR1 and CDR2 are SGHNT and YENEEA. CDR3 residues: CAARPNSNQPQHF. DNA of the CDR3: TGTGCCGCCCGCCCGAATAGCAATCAGCCCCAGCATTTT.

The rearrangement joins TRBV5-1 to TRBJ2-7; 9 positions match TRBD2. V shed 2 bases and J 2 bases; nucleotides not matched to a gene: 2. In germline, CDR1 is SGHRS, CDR2 YFSETQ. The CDR3 totals 14 residues. CDR3: CASSLTSGPYEQYF. The CDR3 nucleotides are TGCGCCAGCAGCTTAACTAGCGGGCCCTACGAGCAGTACTTC. Full variable domain (rest looked up from reference TRBV5-1 and TRBJ2-7): KAGVTQTPRYLIKTRGQQVTLSCSPISGHRSVSWYQQTPGQGLQFLFEYFSETQRNKGNFPGRFSGRQFSNSRSEMNVSTLELGDSALYLCASSLTSGPYEQYFGPGTRLTVT.

The CDR3 sequence: CASIPLQGGGQAFF. CDR3 DNA: TGTGCCAGCATCCCTCTCCAAGGGGGCGGGCAAGCTTTCTTT. V and J are TRBV27 and TRBJ1-1; 7 bases agree with TRBD1. Germline CDR1 reads MNHEY; CDR2 reads SMNVEV (reference sequence). Trimming cost V 7 bases and J 9 bases; bases outside gene matches: 14. This CDR3 is built from 14 residues.

The chain joins TRBV7-9 to TRBJ2-1; TRBD2 aligns across 12 bases. The germline V gene has CDR1 SEHNR and CDR2 FQNEAQ (reference sequence). Unmatched junction bases numbered 4, after V lost 3 bases and J lost 4 bases. This CDR3 is built from 16 residues. The DNA of the CDR3 is TGTGCCAGCAGCTTCCCGACTAGCGGGGGTTACAATGAGCAGTTCTTC. This sequence encodes CASSFPTSGGYNEQFF.

The chain employs TRBV5-6 and TRBJ2-5, with a possible D match to TRBD2 (5 bases). V was clipped by 4 bases and J by 2 bases, with 9 bases between them. The V gene's germline CDR1 is SGHDT and CDR2 YYEEEE. The CDR3 loop spans 13 amino acids. The CDR3 spells CASSRTGQETQYF. The CDR3 region has the DNA TGTGCCAGCAGCCGGACTGGACAAGAGACCCAGTACTTC.

This rearrangement joins TRBV30 to TRBJ2-4, with 11 bases identical to TRBD2. The CDR3 spans 13 residues. V was clipped by 4 bases and J by 9 bases; unmatched bases: 5. Germline V gene lookup returns CDR1 GTSNPN and CDR2 SVGIG (reference sequence). CDR3: CAWTLAGGSIQYF. DNA for the CDR3: TGTGCCTGGACCCTAGCGGGAGGAAGCATTCAGTACTTC.

This clone showed up just a few times. J is TRBJ1-5 and V is TRBV5-5; TRBD1 agrees at 7 bases. Germline CDR1 reads SGHKS; CDR2 reads YYEKEE (reference sequence). CDR3 length equals 14 residues. Germline trimming cut 3 bases from V and 7 bases from J; bases unmatched to any gene: 7. The CDR3: CASSSGTVGQPQHF. In DNA, the CDR3 is TGTGCCAGCAGCTCAGGGACAGTTGGCCAGCCCCAGCATTTT.

This clone has more than one count but fewer than ten. The genes are TRBV6-6 and TRBJ2-5; 10 nucleotides match TRBD1. Looked up from germline, CDR1 is MNHNY and CDR2 is SVGAGI (reference sequence). V gave up 5 bases and J gave up 5 bases; unmatched junction bases: 8. The CDR3 spans 15 residues. CDR3 bases: TGTGCCAGCAGTCTGGGACAGGGGATAGGGGAGACCCAGTACTTC. Protein sequence: CASSLGQGIGETQYF.

A note on this clone: The same CDR3 can be traced to other DNA sequences in this sample. This chain uses TRBV18 with TRBJ2-5; D is undetermined. The CDR3 contains 12 residues. Germline V gives CDR1 KGHSH, CDR2 LQKENI. Trimming took off 1 base at V and 1 base at J, with 1 base between the two ends. The CDR3 spells CASSPLQETQYF. CDR3 bases: TGTGCCAGCTCACCACTCCAAGAGACCCAGTACTTC.

The chain employs TRBV7-8 and TRBJ1-1; possible D gene TRBD1, 6 bases. The ends were cut back, 2 bases at V and 0 bases at J, with 7 bases in the middle. The germline V gene encodes CDR1 SGHVS and CDR2 FQNEAQ. There are 14 residues in the CDR3. The CDR3 loop is CASSLRTVNTEAFF. The CDR3 DNA is TGTGCCAGCAGCTTAAGGACAGTGAACACTGAAGCTTTCTTT. Variable domain in full (rest from reference TRBV7-8 and TRBJ1-1): GAGVSQSPRYKVAKRGQDVALRCDPISGHVSLFWYQQALGQGPEFLTYFQNEAQLDKSGLPSDRFFAERPEGSVSTLKIQRTQQEDSAVYLCASSLRTVNTEAFFGQGTRLTVV.

This rearrangement joins TRBV29-1 to TRBJ2-7; D may be TRBD2 (6 bases). The germline V gene has CDR1 SQVTM and CDR2 ANQGSEA. The CDR3 length is 14 residues. Trimming removed 8 bases at V and 0 bases at J, with 17 bases between. The CDR3 bases are TGCAGCACCCGGGGGACTGCGAGCTCCTACGAGCAGTACTTC. It is translated as CSTRGTASSYEQYF.

The V gene is TRBV10-3, the J gene TRBJ2-1; D is unresolved. This CDR3 contains 12 residues. The V gene lost 2 bases and the J gene lost 5 bases, with 4 bases spanning the gap. Germline lookup yields CDR1 ENHRY and CDR2 SYGVKD. DNA of the CDR3: TGTGCCATCAGTGAGGTTGACAATGAGCAGTTCTTC. Translated, it gives CAISEVDNEQFF.

The V gene is TRBV5-1, the J gene TRBJ2-1; TRBD2 agrees at 8 bases. Losses at the gene ends were 4 bases for V and 6 bases for J; bases not matched to a gene: 6. There are 14 residues in the CDR3. The germline gives CDR1 SGHRS, CDR2 YFSETQ. The CDR3 DNA follows: TGCGCCAGCAGCCGAAGCGGGAGTCCCAATGAGCAGTTCTTC. Translating gives CASSRSGSPNEQFF.

In regard to this clone: This sequence is one base from a far larger clone and is likely a read error. Other DNA sequences in the sample encode the same CDR3. CDR3 DNA: TGTGCCAGCAGTTACTCATCTGAAGCTTTCTTT. It yields the protein CASSYSSEAFF. The chain joins TRBV6-9 to TRBJ1-1; D not certain. The CDR3 runs to 11 residues. With 3 bases removed from V and 6 bases from J, the gap between germline ends came to 5 bases. Germline V lookup: CDR1 MNHGY, CDR2 SVAAGI.

The CDR3 sequence: CASLTGSYGYTF. The CDR3 DNA reads as TGTGCCAGTCTAACTGGATCCTATGGCTACACCTTC. The genes are TRBV19 and TRBJ1-2, with D hard to call. Trimming removed 8 bases from V and 4 bases from J, with 11 bases in between. The CDR3 consists of 12 residues. Per germline, CDR1 LNHDA and CDR2 SQIVND (reference sequence).

This chain uses TRBV6-5 with TRBJ2-7, with 12 bases fitting TRBD1. Germline V gene data show CDR1 as MNHEY and CDR2 as SVGAGI. The CDR3 length is 13 residues. J lost 9 bases, V lost 9 bases, and 9 bases had no gene match. Here the CDR3 DNA reads TGTGCCAGTAGGGGGACAGGGGGCCCCGCGCAGTACTTC. This codes for CASRGTGGPAQYF.

The CDR3: CASSHLGSPLHF. In DNA, the CDR3 is TGTGCCAGCAGCCACTTGGGATCACCCCTCCACTTT. The rearrangement joins TRBV4-2 to TRBJ1-6; D ambiguous. Germline V gene sequence: CDR1 LGHNA, CDR2 YNFKEQ. Trimming took off 3 bases at V and 10 bases at J, with 7 bases between the two ends. The CDR3 length is 12 residues.